This note documents a single T cell receptor beta chain sequence. Its antigen remains unidentified. Nothing much larger sits one base from this clone, and base qualities are not available. The method behind the library was RACE. Sequencing was performed on a NextSeq 500. During library preparation, unique molecular identifiers were attached to individual cDNA molecules so that TCRs could be counted in a quantitative, reproducible way. From each blood RNA sample, both TCR alpha and TCR beta chains were sequenced. As for the original processing: A median of roughly 98,000 TCRs per sample was observed, with a range of about 23,224 to 750,000. The Decombinator software suite was used to annotate the V, J and CDR3 of the TCR reads. Every sample was subsampled to the same number of TCRs (28,000) for the PS versus PT1 abundance plots. Expanded TCRs were defined as absent before sensitization and observed at least eight times at the 2-week time point. Using fastp trimming at Q25 and MiXCR clonotype assembly, TCRdb reanalyzed the public sequencing data and kept in-frame beta chains. Rows with a matching CDR3 protein are joined into one entry that keeps the most common DNA and genes. The V and J calls, along with clone size, are taken from TCRdb and not from the paper's own processing. This sample has approximately 350,000 distinct CDR3 sequences in its table, and about 7% of those were observed once. 7.5% to 9% of the sample goes to the ten largest clones.

The entry originates in a study of human T cells and chemical hapten exposure (dated by TCRdb to about 2021). At the level of the whole study: For sensitization, 2% DPC in acetone was applied to a roughly 2 cm by roughly 2 cm area of upper inner arm skin. Weekly therapeutic DPC doses were additionally applied to the scalp of patients throughout the roughly 23-week study period. Patch testing was done on the upper back using Finn chambers containing 0.01% DPC, and results were scored after 6 days according to International Contact Dermatitis Research Group standards. Most of the patients in the cohort were female, and the cohort covered alopecia areata with under or over 50% scalp involvement, alopecia totalis and alopecia universalis. Libraries were combined into a pool for sequencing, and differences in TCR yield between samples came mainly from small differences in library volumes within the pool. Peripheral blood TCR repertoire changes were tracked in vivo in alopecia patients during primary and secondary sensitization to the hapten diphenylcyclopropenone (DPC). Patient blood was sampled pre-sensitization (week 0) and at 2, 6 and about 24 weeks after DPC sensitization. Around 30 alopecia patients provided blood for TCR sequencing at one to four time points (pre-sensitization, 2, 6 and 24 weeks).

In the paper's terms, the time point label means: patch test 1, 2 weeks after DPC sensitization. The sample's treatment or condition, from its label and the paper: therapeutic diphenylcyclopropenone sensitization with weekly scalp DPC. At each patch-test visit, blood was drawn before the patch test was applied. Patients were eligible if aged 18 to 70, diagnosed with alopecia and judged suitable for DPC therapy, and pregnant patients were excluded. Total RNA was extracted from unfractionated whole blood collected in Tempus Blood RNA tubes. Beyond this particular receptor, the publication reports: After repeated subsampling, changes were observed in the strength of the expansion versus patch-test correlation and in the threshold at which the correlation became significant. Patch test score correlated positively with the number of PT1 expanded TCRs, reaching significance at thresholds 8, 16 and 32 but not at 4. The number of TCRs above 1 in 1000 frequency did not change with DPC sensitization; there was no evidence of global repertoire structure alterations. Compared with pre-sensitization or healthy control sets, expanded TCRs formed significantly more large CDR3 similarity clusters, which is consistent with antigen-driven responses. All patients had alopecia, a presumed autoimmune disease, so their immune response might differ from that of healthy individuals.

After removal of 7 bases from V and 7 bases from J, the junction retains 9 bases not matched to a gene. From the cysteine up to the phenylalanine, the CDR3 has a length of 14 residues. This entry keeps only the CDR3 DNA: 42 bases, framed from base 1. The V gene is TRBV12-3 or TRBV12-4 and the J gene is TRBJ2-2, with 7 central nucleotides matching TRBD2. The starting material was whole blood, obtained in connection with sensitization to the hapten diphenylcyclopropenone (DPC). This clonotype was obtained from a woman aged 18-35 years with alopecia areata. Some clones in this sample may be carry-over from other donors' samples. The CDR3 amino acid sequence is: CASNLGLVGGELFF. The nucleotide sequence is given as TGTGCCAGCAACTTAGGACTAGTCGGCGGGGAGCTGTTTTTT.